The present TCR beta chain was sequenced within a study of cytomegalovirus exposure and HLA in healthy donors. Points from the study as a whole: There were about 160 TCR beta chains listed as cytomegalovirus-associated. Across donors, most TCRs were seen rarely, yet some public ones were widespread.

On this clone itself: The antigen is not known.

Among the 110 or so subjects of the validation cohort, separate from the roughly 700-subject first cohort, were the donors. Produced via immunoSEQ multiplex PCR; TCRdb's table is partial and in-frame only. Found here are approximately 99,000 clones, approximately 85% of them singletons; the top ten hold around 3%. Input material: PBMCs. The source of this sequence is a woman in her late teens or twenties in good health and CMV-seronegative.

CDR3 in DNA: TGTGCCAGCATTCGCTTTGAGGGGCGGGGGGGCTATGGCTACACCTTC. Translating it yields CASIRFEGRGGYGYTF. The rearrangement uses TRBV6-6 and TRBJ1-2; a possible D gene is TRBD1 (5 bases). This CDR3 is built from 16 residues. The germline gives CDR1 MNHNY, CDR2 SVGAGI (reference sequence). With 7 bases removed from V and 4 bases from J, the gap between germline ends came to 22 bases.